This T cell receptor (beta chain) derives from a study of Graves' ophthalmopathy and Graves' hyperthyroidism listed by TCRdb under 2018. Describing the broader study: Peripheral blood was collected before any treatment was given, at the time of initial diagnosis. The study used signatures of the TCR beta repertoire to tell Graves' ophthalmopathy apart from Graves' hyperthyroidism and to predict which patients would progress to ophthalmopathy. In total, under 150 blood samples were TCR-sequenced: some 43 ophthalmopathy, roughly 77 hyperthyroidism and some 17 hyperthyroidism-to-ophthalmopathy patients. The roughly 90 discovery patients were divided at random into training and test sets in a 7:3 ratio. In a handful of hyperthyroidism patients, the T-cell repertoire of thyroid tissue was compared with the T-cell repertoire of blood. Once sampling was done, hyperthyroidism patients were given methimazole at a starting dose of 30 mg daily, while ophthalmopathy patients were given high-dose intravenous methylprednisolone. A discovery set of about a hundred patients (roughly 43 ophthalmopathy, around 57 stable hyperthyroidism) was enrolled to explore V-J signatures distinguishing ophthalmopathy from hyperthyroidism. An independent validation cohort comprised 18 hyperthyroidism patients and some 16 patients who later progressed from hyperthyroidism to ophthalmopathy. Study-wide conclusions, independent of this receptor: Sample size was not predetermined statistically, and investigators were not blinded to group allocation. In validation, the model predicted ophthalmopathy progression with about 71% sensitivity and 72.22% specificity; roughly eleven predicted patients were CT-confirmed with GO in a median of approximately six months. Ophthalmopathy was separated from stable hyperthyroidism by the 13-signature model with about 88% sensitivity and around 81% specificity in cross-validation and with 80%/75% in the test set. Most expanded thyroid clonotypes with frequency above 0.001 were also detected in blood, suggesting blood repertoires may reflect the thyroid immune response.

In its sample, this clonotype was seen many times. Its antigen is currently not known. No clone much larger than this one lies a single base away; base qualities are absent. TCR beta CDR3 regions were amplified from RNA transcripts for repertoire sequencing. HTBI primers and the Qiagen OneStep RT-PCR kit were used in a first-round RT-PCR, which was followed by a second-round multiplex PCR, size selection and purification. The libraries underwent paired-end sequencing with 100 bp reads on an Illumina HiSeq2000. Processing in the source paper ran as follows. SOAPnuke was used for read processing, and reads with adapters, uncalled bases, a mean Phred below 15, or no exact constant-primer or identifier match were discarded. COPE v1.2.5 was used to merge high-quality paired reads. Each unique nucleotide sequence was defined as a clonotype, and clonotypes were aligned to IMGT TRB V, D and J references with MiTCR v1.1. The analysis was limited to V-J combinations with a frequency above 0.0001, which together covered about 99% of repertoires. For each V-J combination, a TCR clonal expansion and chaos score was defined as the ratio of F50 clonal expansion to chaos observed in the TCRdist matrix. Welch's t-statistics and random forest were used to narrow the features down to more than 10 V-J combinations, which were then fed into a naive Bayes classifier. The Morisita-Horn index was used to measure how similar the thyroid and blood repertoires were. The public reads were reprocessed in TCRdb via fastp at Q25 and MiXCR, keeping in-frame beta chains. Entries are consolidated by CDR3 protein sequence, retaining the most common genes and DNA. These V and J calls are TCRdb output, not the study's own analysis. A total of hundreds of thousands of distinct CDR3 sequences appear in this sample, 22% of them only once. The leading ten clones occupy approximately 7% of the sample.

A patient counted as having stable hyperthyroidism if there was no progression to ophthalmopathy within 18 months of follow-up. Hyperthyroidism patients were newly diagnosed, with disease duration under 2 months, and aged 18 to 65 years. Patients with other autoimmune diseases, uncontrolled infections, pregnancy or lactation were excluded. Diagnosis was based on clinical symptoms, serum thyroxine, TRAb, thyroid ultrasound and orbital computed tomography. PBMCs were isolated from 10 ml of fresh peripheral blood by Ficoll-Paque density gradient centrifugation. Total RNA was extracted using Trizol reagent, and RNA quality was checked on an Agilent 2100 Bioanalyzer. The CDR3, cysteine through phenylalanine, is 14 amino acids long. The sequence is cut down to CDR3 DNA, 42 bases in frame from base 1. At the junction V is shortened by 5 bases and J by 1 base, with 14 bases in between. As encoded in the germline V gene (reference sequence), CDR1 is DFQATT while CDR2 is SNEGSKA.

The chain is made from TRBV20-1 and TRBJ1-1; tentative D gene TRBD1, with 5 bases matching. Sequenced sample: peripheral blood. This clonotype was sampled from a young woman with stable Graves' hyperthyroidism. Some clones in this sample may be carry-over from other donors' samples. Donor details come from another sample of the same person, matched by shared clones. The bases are TGCAGTGCTCCCGCTAATGGGGGGAACACTGAAGCTTTCTTT. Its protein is CSAPANGGNTEAFF.